This TCR beta chain was retrieved from a study of blood T cell repertoires in COVID-19. On the study more broadly: Italy, Spain and the United States were the sources of the convalescent and acute COVID-19 samples.

Sequencing was performed with immunoSEQ multiplex PCR; in TCRdb, only in-frame clones are kept and a portion is missing. This table has over 400,000 clones, approximately 86% appearing once. Cohorts were determined from participant-reported clinical history. In Cohort 3, a recovered donor had either two negative PCRs, clearance, or symptom resolution. Trimming took 2 bases from V and 5 from J, leaving 9 bases between them. The germline gives CDR1 MNHEY, CDR2 SVGAGI. The CDR3 spans 13 residues. Sample: PBMCs or T cells enriched from blood (not recorded which). The J gene is TRBJ1-1, the V gene TRBV6-5; D is unresolved. This clonotype was obtained from a woman in her sixties or seventies who had recovered from COVID-19. The CDR3 region is CASSYISKTEAFF. CDR3 coding DNA: TGTGCCAGCAGTTACATTAGCAAAACTGAAGCTTTCTTT.